This T cell receptor (beta chain) was observed in a study of OX40 agonist ivuxolimab in advanced cancers. Study details: Those treated in dose escalation had hepatocellular carcinoma, melanoma, renal cell cancer or head and neck cancer. Eligibility rules accepted prior anti-PD-1, anti-PD-L1 or anti-CTLA-4 therapy, and over 30% had some.

The ends were cut back, 5 bases at V and 2 bases at J, with 13 bases in the middle. This CDR3 is built from 14 residues. CDR1 is LNHDA, CDR2 SQIVND, per germline (reference sequence). Some clones are missing from TCRdb's copy, which holds only in-frame ones; the method was immunoSEQ multiplex PCR. The table has 20,000 or so clones, roughly 84% seen once. Any history of autoimmune disease or systemic immunosuppression disqualified patients. Sequences were derived from CD4+ or CD8+ T cells sorted from blood, sampled in a trial of the OX40 agonist ivuxolimab. The chain combines TRBV19 with TRBJ2-7; perhaps D is TRBD1 or TRBD2 (5 bases each). The TCR comes from an adult with an advanced solid tumor such as melanoma, head and neck, liver or kidney cancer. This chain's CDR3 is CASSYGDPTYEQYF. Here the CDR3 DNA reads TGTGCCAGTAGTTATGGGGACCCCACCTACGAGCAGTACTTC.